Listed below are T cell receptor beta chains from one sample, sequenced in a study of CD8+ T cells in alopecia areata. The table came from immunoSEQ multiplex PCR; TCRdb's copy has only in-frame clones and leaves some out. The sample gives about 270,000 clones, about 62% of which show up once; 0.9% to 0.95% is in the top ten. The source material was CD4+ T cells sorted from blood, sampled at approximately week 51, from a patient treated with tofacitinib. Receptors were obtained from a human donor with alopecia areata. Both conserved end residues are part of each CDR3. Each record gives: V gene, D gene, J gene, clone size, CDR3 protein, CDR3 DNA. The D gene is left open where the match is weak. Only part of the rows carry a size: once, few, many, or a class if the clone is expanded.

TRBV5-6	TRBD1	TRBJ2-3	few	CASSLRQGADTQYF	TGTGCCAGCAGCTTGAGACAGGGGGCAGATACGCAGTATTTT
TRBV10-3	.	TRBJ1-5	few	CAISEVENQPQHF	TGTGCCATCAGTGAGGTGGAGAATCAGCCCCAGCATTTT
TRBV15	TRBD2	TRBJ2-1	.	CATSRETYGGDNEQFF	TGTGCCACCAGCAGGGAGACTTATGGGGGGGACAATGAGCAGTTCTTC
TRBV30	.	TRBJ2-2	few	CAWSVQGAHTGELFF	TGTGCCTGGAGTGTTCAAGGGGCCCACACCGGGGAGCTGTTTTTT
TRBV25-1	TRBD1	TRBJ1-1	.	CASIRTGNTEAFF	TGTGCCAGCATAAGGACAGGGAACACTGAAGCTTTCTTT
TRBV5-4	TRBD2	TRBJ2-3	.	CASSIPGAGGDTQYF	TGTGCCAGCAGCATCCCGGGTGCGGGGGGAGATACGCAGTATTTT
TRBV30	.	TRBJ1-1	.	CAWSVVANTEAFF	TGTGCCTGGAGTGTAGTCGCGAACACTGAAGCTTTCTTT
TRBV9	.	TRBJ2-4	once	CASSVQGMMDIQYF	TGTGCCAGCAGCGTACAGGGGATGATGGACATTCAGTACTTC
TRBV29-1	.	TRBJ2-2	once	CSVAQLGTGELFF	TGCAGCGTTGCGCAGCTTGGGACCGGGGAGCTGTTTTTT
TRBV30	.	TRBJ2-4	.	CAWSAPGRLGKNIQYF	TGTGCCTGGAGTGCCCCGGGCAGACTAGGCAAAAACATTCAGTACTTC
TRBV5-1	.	TRBJ2-1	.	CASSLDGTSNNEQFF	TGCGCCAGCAGCTTGGACGGGACATCGAACAATGAGCAGTTCTTC
TRBV7-2	.	TRBJ2-1	.	CASSRSAESYNEQFF	TGTGCCAGCAGCCGATCCGCGGAGTCCTACAATGAGCAGTTCTTC
TRBV29-1	.	TRBJ2-7	.	CSVVADTYEQYF	TGCAGCGTCGTAGCGGACACCTACGAGCAGTACTTC
TRBV30	TRBD2	TRBJ2-1	.	CAWSVSAGLATEQFF	TGTGCCTGGAGTGTTTCTGCGGGACTAGCGACTGAGCAGTTCTTC
TRBV30	.	TRBJ1-6	.	CAWRGKPNNSPLHF	TGTGCCTGGAGGGGTAAGCCCAATAATTCACCCCTCCACTTT
TRBV11-2	TRBD1	TRBJ2-7	.	CASSRDRDYEQYF	TGTGCCAGCAGCAGAGACAGGGACTACGAGCAGTACTTC
TRBV23-1	TRBD2	TRBJ2-1	.	CASSQFPRGLGSSGQFF	TGCGCCAGCAGTCAATTCCCCCGGGGACTAGGGAGTAGTGGGCAGTTCTTC
TRBV2	TRBD1	TRBJ2-7	few	CASSGQGAYEQYF	TGTGCCAGCAGCGGACAGGGGGCCTACGAGCAGTACTTC
TRBV4-3	.	TRBJ1-2	.	CASSHGKGYTF	TGCGCCAGCAGCCACGGGAAAGGCTACACCTTC
TRBV4-3	.	TRBJ2-6	.	CASSRTVAGANVLTF	TGCGCCAGCAGCCGGACAGTTGCTGGGGCCAACGTCCTGACTTTC
TRBV30	.	TRBJ1-2	.	CACSPKGVARGYTF	TGTGCCTGCAGCCCTAAAGGGGTAGCGCGGGGCTACACCTTC
TRBV11-2	.	TRBJ2-5	.	CASSGAGGQTQYF	TGTGCCAGCAGCGGGGCAGGTGGCCAGACCCAGTACTTC
TRBV15	.	TRBJ1-2	.	CATSRPGQFYGYTF	TGTGCCACCAGCAGACCGGGACAATTCTATGGCTACACCTTC
TRBV7-7	TRBD2	TRBJ2-5	.	CASSLDSGSFQETQYF	TGTGCTAGCAGCTTAGATAGCGGGTCGTTCCAAGAGACCCAGTACTTC
TRBV19	.	TRBJ1-2	few	CASSNRADYGYTF	TGTGCCAGTAGTAACAGGGCAGACTATGGCTACACCTTC
TRBV7-3	.	TRBJ2-7	few	CASSPLDRRSYEQYF	TGTGCCAGCAGCCCCCTCGACCGTCGCTCCTACGAGCAGTACTTC
TRBV7-2	.	TRBJ1-5	.	CASSSVPQPQHF	TGTGCCAGCAGCTCAGTCCCTCAGCCCCAGCATTTT
TRBV5-4	.	TRBJ1-1	.	CASSLGQGQGQEAFF	TGTGCCAGCAGCTTGGGGCAAGGCCAGGGGCAGGAAGCTTTCTTT
TRBV10-3	.	TRBJ2-6	.	CAISELSRDRQANVLTF	TGTGCCATCAGTGAACTATCTAGGGACCGACAAGCCAACGTCCTGACTTTC
TRBV25-1	.	TRBJ1-5	.	CASNGGGSNQPQHF	TGTGCCAGCAACGGGGGGGGGAGCAATCAGCCCCAGCATTTT
TRBV9	TRBD1	TRBJ1-6	once	CASSAGTEYNSPLHF	TGTGCCAGCAGCGCAGGGACAGAGTATAATTCACCCCTCCACTTT
TRBV4-3	TRBD1	TRBJ2-7	.	CASSTRQGAYEQYF	TGCGCCAGCAGCACACGACAGGGGGCCTACGAGCAGTACTTC
TRBV5-4	.	TRBJ2-3	once	CASSLSPRAEHTDTQYF	TGTGCCAGCAGCTTGTCCCCCAGGGCCGAACACACAGATACGCAGTATTTT
TRBV7-7	.	TRBJ2-7	.	CASSLELEAEQYF	TGTGCTAGCAGCTTAGAGTTGGAGGCCGAGCAGTACTTC
TRBV5-1	.	TRBJ2-1	.	CASSRDVGNEQFF	TGCGCCAGCAGCCGGGACGTGGGCAATGAGCAGTTCTTC
TRBV12-5	TRBD1	TRBJ2-5	.	CASGLVIQGAETQYF	TGTGCTAGTGGTTTGGTAATACAGGGGGCTGAGACCCAGTACTTC
TRBV29-1	.	TRBJ1-5	.	CSVGGGDSNQPQHF	TGCAGCGTTGGGGGGGGAGATAGCAATCAGCCCCAGCATTTT
TRBV6-5	.	TRBJ2-5	.	CASRARVSGTQYF	TGTGCCAGCAGGGCCAGGGTTTCGGGGACCCAGTACTTC
TRBV7-2	.	TRBJ2-4	few	CASSLVPAVQYF	TGTGCCAGCAGCTTAGTGCCGGCAGTCCAGTACTTC
TRBV30	.	TRBJ2-2	.	CASAAGELFF	TGTGCCTCCGCGGCCGGGGAGCTGTTTTTT
TRBV7-2	.	TRBJ2-2	.	CASSLVRATGELFF	TGTGCCAGCAGCTTAGTGAGGGCCACTGGGGAGCTGTTTTTT
TRBV2	.	TRBJ1-2	many	CASSERAGPYGYTF	TGTGCCAGCAGTGAAAGGGCAGGGCCCTATGGCTACACCTTC
TRBV5-6	.	TRBJ2-3	.	CASSFTPSTDTQYF	TGTGCCAGCAGCTTTACTCCTAGCACAGATACGCAGTATTTT
TRBV9	TRBD1	TRBJ2-5	.	CASSAGTAQETQYF	TGTGCCAGCAGCGCAGGGACAGCCCAAGAGACCCAGTACTTC
TRBV7-9	.	TRBJ1-2	.	CASSLWTDLYGYTF	TGTGCCAGCAGCTTGTGGACAGACCTCTATGGCTACACCTTC
TRBV15	.	TRBJ1-1	.	CATSRDNQVNTEAFF	TGTGCCACCAGCAGAGATAATCAGGTGAACACTGAAGCTTTCTTT
TRBV29-1	.	TRBJ2-5	.	CSVEGPGETQYF	TGCAGCGTTGAAGGCCCAGGGGAGACCCAGTACTTC
TRBV11-2	.	TRBJ1-1	once	CASSLAGPEAFF	TGTGCCAGCAGCTTAGCGGGACCTGAAGCTTTCTTT
TRBV29-1	.	TRBJ2-2	.	CSGSDRNKPGELFF	TGCAGCGGATCGGACAGAAATAAACCCGGGGAGCTGTTTTTT
TRBV13	.	TRBJ1-5	.	CASSLGGSNQPQHF	TGTGCCAGCAGCTTAGGGGGTAGCAATCAGCCCCAGCATTTT